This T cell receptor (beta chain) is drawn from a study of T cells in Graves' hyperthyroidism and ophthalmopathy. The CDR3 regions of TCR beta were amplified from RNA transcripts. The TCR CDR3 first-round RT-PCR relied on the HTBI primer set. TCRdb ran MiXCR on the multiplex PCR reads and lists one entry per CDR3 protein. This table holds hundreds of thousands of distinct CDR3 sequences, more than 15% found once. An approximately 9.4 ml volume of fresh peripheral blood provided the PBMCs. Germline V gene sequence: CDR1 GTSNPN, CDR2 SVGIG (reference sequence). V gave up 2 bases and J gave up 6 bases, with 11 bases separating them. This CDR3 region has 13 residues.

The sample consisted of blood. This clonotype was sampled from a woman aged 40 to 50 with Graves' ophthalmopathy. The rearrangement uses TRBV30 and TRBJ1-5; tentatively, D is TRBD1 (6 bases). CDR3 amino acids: CAWSTTQGQPQHF. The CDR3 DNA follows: TGTGCCTGGAGTACAACACAGGGTCAGCCCCAGCATTTT.